Sequencing of this T cell receptor (beta chain) was carried out in a study of T cell responses to AZD1222 COVID-19 vaccine. Using immunoSEQ multiplex PCR, the repertoire was profiled, and TCRdb retains in-frame clones only, with some absent. The sample has roughly 120,000 clones; 85% to 90% are singletons. The study, taken as a whole, reports: Without day 14 samples, only post-peak T cell repertoires were studied. Clonal diversity may have been underestimated, and the donors were mostly white British, with more females than males.

On this clone: Its antigen is undetermined.

Source: peripheral blood, taken on day 0 of AZD1222 vaccination. The sequence came from an adult in good health.

The CDR3 DNA reads TGCGCCAGCAGCCAAGGGCCCGCAGGGTATGGGCAGTTCTTC. This sequence encodes CASSQGPAGYGQFF. The chain joins TRBV4-1 to TRBJ2-1, with D possibly being TRBD1 (5 bases). Trimming shortened V by 1 base and J by 12 bases, and 16 bases separated the two germline ends. From germline, CDR1 is MGHRA and CDR2 YSYEKL. CDR3 size: 14 residues.